These 10 T cell receptor beta chains originate from one sample sequenced in a study of CD8 T cells in Susac syndrome. It was with random hexamers that about 0.45 to 1 ug RNA was reverse transcribed. TCRdb passed the immunoSEQ multiplex PCR reads through MiXCR, listing each CDR3 protein once. In the table there are around 170,000 distinct CDR3 sequences, roughly 94% of which are singletons. Sequenced material: CD4+ T cells from PBMCs. These receptors were collected from a human donor in good health.

This chain links TRBV2 with TRBJ2-7; 9 bases line up with TRBD2. This CDR3 has 13 amino acids. Trimming removed 4 bases from V and 3 bases from J; junction bases left unmatched: 1. Germline lookup yields CDR1 SNHLY and CDR2 FYNNEI. CDR3 sequence: CASSGLAVYEQYF. In nucleotides, the CDR3 is TGTGCCAGCAGTGGACTAGCGGTCTACGAGCAGTACTTC.

CDR3 amino acids: CASSQDWEDGELFF. The CDR3 DNA is TGCGCCAGCAGCCAGGACTGGGAGGACGGGGAGCTGTTTTTT. The chain links TRBV5-1 to TRBJ2-2; a weak D match, TRBD2 (6 bases). The CDR3 runs 14 residues. Germline V CDR1 and CDR2: SGHRS, YFSETQ. V was cut by 4 bases and J by 7 bases, with 14 bases left in between.

The chain carries TRBV5-1 and TRBJ1-1; possible D gene TRBD1, 5 bases. Germline V CDR1 and CDR2: SGHRS, YFSETQ. V dropped 7 bases and J dropped 1 base, with 11 bases sitting between them. The CDR3 length is 13 residues. This CDR3 reads CASGQDRNTEAFF. CDR3 sequence (DNA): TGCGCCAGCGGACAAGACAGGAACACTGAAGCTTTCTTT.

The CDR3 sequence: CASSEGRASSADTQYF. The CDR3 DNA reads as TGCGCCAGCAGTGAGGGTAGAGCTAGTAGCGCAGATACGCAGTATTTT. The chain employs TRBV10-1 and TRBJ2-3; D perhaps matches TRBD2 (5 bases). The CDR3 is 16 amino acids. Trimming took off 2 bases at V and 4 bases at J, with 16 bases between the two ends. Germline loops: CDR1 WNHNN, CDR2 SYGVQD (reference sequence).

This clonotype was detected only a few times. The chain uses TRBV12-3 or TRBV12-4 and TRBJ1-1; tentatively, D is TRBD1 (5 bases). Trimming took off 5 bases at V and 1 base at J, with 8 bases between the two ends. This CDR3 spans 13 amino acids. The CDR3 sequence: CASSTDRNTEAFF. In nucleotides, the CDR3 is TGTGCCAGCAGTACTGACAGGAACACTGAAGCTTTCTTT.

As concerns this clonotype: At one end, the junction sequence differs from germline, possibly due to a read error. The chain couples TRBV30 to TRBJ1-4; D possibly corresponds to TRBD1 (6 bases). The CDR3 covers 14 residues. The V gene's germline CDR1 is GTSNPN and CDR2 SVGIG (reference sequence). CDR3 coding DNA: TGTGCCTCAAGCCTTGGGACAACCAATGAAAAACTGTTTTTT. Translation: CASSLGTTNEKLFF.

V usage is TRBV19 and J usage is TRBJ2-5, with a possible D match to TRBD1 (5 bases). Trimming took 4 bases from V and 2 from J, leaving 8 bases between them. Per the germline V gene, CDR1 is LNHDA and CDR2 is SQIVND (reference sequence). The CDR3 consists of 13 residues. CDR3 coding DNA: TGTGCCAGTAGTAAACAGGAACAAGAGACCCAGTACTTC. It is translated as CASSKQEQETQYF.

The chain carries TRBV7-2 and TRBJ1-1, with D maybe TRBD1 (5 bases). The V and J ends lost 4 bases and 3 bases respectively, with 15 bases between them. This CDR3 is 15 amino acids long. The germline gives CDR1 SGHTA, CDR2 FQGNSA. The CDR3 protein is CASSSPIQGDTEAFF. The CDR3, as DNA: TGTGCCAGCAGCTCCCCGATTCAAGGGGACACTGAAGCTTTCTTT. The complete variable domain, with remaining parts taken from reference TRBV7-2 and TRBJ1-1, reads GAGVSQSPSNKVTEKGKDVELRCDPISGHTALYWYRQSLGQGLEFLIYFQGNSAPDKSGLPSDRFSAERTGGSVSTLTIQRTQQEDSAVYLCASSSPIQGDTEAFFGQGTRLTVV.

The J gene is TRBJ1-1, the V gene TRBV5-1, with a possible D match to TRBD1 (5 bases). Trimming took off 0 bases at V and 1 base at J, with 10 bases between the two ends. Per the germline V gene, CDR1 is SGHRS and CDR2 is YFSETQ. CDR3 size: 15 residues. DNA of the CDR3: TGCGCCAGCAGCTTGGACCCAGGGAGGAACACTGAAGCTTTCTTT. Residues: CASSLDPGRNTEAFF.

This clonotype has only one observation. V gene TRBV5-1 combines with J gene TRBJ2-4, with TRBD2 matching over 10 bases. Germline V gene lookup returns CDR1 SGHRS and CDR2 YFSETQ. The V gene end was trimmed by 7 bases and the J gene end by 2 bases; junction bases not matched to a gene: 9. The length of the CDR3 is 16 residues. The CDR3 loop reads CASYWKREGPKNIQYF. CDR3 nucleotide sequence: TGCGCCAGCTACTGGAAGCGGGAGGGCCCCAAAAACATTCAGTACTTC. The whole variable domain, filled in from reference TRBV5-1 and TRBJ2-4, reads KAGVTQTPRYLIKTRGQQVTLSCSPISGHRSVSWYQQTPGQGLQFLFEYFSETQRNKGNFPGRFSGRQFSNSRSEMNVSTLELGDSALYLCASYWKREGPKNIQYFGAGTRLSVL.